This T cell receptor beta chain is drawn from a study of blood T cell repertoires in COVID-19. The table came from immunoSEQ multiplex PCR; TCRdb's copy has only in-frame clones and leaves some out. The repertoire holds some 150,000 clones, just under 85% seen once, with around 6.2% in the top ten. Only one count was recorded for this clone. V was cut by 2 bases and J by 6 bases, with 16 bases left in between. The CDR3 runs 15 residues. Per the germline V gene, CDR1 is LGHNT and CDR2 is FRNRAP. The chain has TRBV12-5 and TRBJ1-2; D unclear. Sequencing used PBMCs or T cells enriched from blood (not recorded which). The clonotype was recovered from a woman between 40 and 55 years old who had recovered from COVID-19. CDR3 amino acids: CASGLSRLTGDGYTF. DNA of the CDR3: TGTGCTAGTGGTTTGTCGAGACTAACGGGAGATGGCTACACCTTC.